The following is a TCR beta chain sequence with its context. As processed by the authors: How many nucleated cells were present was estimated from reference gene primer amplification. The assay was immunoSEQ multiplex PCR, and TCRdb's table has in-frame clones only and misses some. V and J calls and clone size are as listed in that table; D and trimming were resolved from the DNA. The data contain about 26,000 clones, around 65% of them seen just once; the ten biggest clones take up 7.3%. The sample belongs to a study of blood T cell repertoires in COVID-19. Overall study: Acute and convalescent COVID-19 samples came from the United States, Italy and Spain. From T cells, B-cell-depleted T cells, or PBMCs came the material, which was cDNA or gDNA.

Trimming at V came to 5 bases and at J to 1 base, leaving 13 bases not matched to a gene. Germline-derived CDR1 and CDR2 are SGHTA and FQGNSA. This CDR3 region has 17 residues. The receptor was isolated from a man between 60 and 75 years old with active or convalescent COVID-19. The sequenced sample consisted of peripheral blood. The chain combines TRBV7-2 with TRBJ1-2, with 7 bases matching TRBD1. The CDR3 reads CASSPGMTGSFNYGYTF. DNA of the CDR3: TGTGCCAGCAGCCCTGGAATGACAGGGAGTTTTAACTATGGCTACACCTTC.